Following are 21 T cell receptor beta chains from one sample sequenced in a study of T cell responses to AZD1222 COVID-19 vaccine. Profiled with immunoSEQ multiplex PCR; TCRdb holds only in-frame clones, not every one. Of over 65,000 clones in the sample, 85% to 90% were seen once. Sequenced here: peripheral blood, sampled 28 days after the second AZD1222 dose. The source is an adult who received the AZD1222 COVID-19 vaccine.

V and J are TRBV9 and TRBJ2-1; no definite D call. V was cut by 3 bases and J by 3 bases, with 16 bases left in between. There are 16 residues in the CDR3. Germline values: CDR1 SGDLS, CDR2 YYNGEE. The CDR3 here is CASSALDNPYYNEQFF. CDR3 DNA: TGTGCCAGCAGCGCCCTAGACAATCCCTACTACAATGAGCAGTTCTTC. The complete variable domain, with remaining parts taken from reference TRBV9 and TRBJ2-1, reads DSGVTQTPKHLITATGQRVTLRCSPRSGDLSVYWYQQSLDQGLQFLIQYYNGEERAKGNILERFSAQQFPDLHSELNLSSLELGDSALYFCASSALDNPYYNEQFFGPGTRLTVL.

This sequence joins TRBV28 and TRBJ2-3, with D possibly matching TRBD1 (6 bases). In germline, CDR1 is MDHEN, CDR2 SYDVKM. The germline V and J ends were trimmed by 6 bases and 2 bases, with 18 bases remaining between them. This CDR3 is built from 16 residues. CDR3 in amino acids: CASRGAGESNTDTQYF. The CDR3 nucleotides read TGTGCCAGCAGGGGAGCAGGGGAATCGAACACAGATACGCAGTATTTT.

The CDR3 DNA is TGTGCCAGCAGCGGCACGGGGTTCTATGGCTACACCTTC. Protein: CASSGTGFYGYTF. The chain has TRBV14 and TRBJ1-2; D is ambiguous. The CDR3 is made up of 13 amino acids. Germline V lookup: CDR1 SGHDN, CDR2 FVKESK. V was clipped by 5 bases and J by 4 bases, with 11 bases between them. Complete variable domain (other parts from reference TRBV14 and TRBJ1-2): EAGVTQFPSHSVIEKGQTVTLRCDPISGHDNLYWYRRVMGKEIKFLLHFVKESKQDESGMPNNRFLAERTGGTYSTLKVQPAELEDSGVYFCASSGTGFYGYTFGSGTRLTVV.

The chain employs TRBV19 and TRBJ2-3; 7 bases agree with TRBD2. The CDR3 is 15 residues long. The ends lost 3 bases at V and 0 bases at J; junction bases unmatched: 3. The germline gives CDR1 LNHDA, CDR2 SQIVND (reference sequence). CDR3 residues: CASSILSGSTDTQYF. Written as DNA, the CDR3 is TGTGCCAGTAGTATCCTTAGCGGGAGCACAGATACGCAGTATTTT.

The rearrangement joins TRBV7-6 to TRBJ2-1; maybe TRBD2 (5 bases). Trimming stripped 1 base from V and 0 bases from J, with 10 bases between. CDR1 and CDR2 (germline): SGHVS, FNYEAQ. The CDR3 is made up of 16 amino acids. The CDR3 sequence: CASSLVASSSYNEQFF. The CDR3 region has the DNA TGTGCCAGCAGCTTAGTAGCGTCTAGCTCCTACAATGAGCAGTTCTTC.

The rearrangement joins TRBV27 to TRBJ1-6; 7 bases are a match to TRBD1. The trim removed 5 bases at V and 9 bases at J, leaving 13 bases unmatched. This CDR3 contains 16 residues. Germline CDR1 MNHEY, CDR2 SMNVEV (reference sequence). The CDR3 sequence is CASSKQGPPVGSPLHF. CDR3 in DNA: TGTGCCAGCAGTAAACAGGGGCCTCCAGTTGGTTCACCCCTCCACTTT.

The chain recombines TRBV6-4 with TRBJ2-1, with 10 bases aligning to TRBD2. This CDR3 has 15 residues. In germline, CDR1 is MRHNA, CDR2 SNTAGT. Germline trimming cut 4 bases from V and 3 bases from J; bases unmatched to any gene: 3. CDR3: CASSVGTSDYNEQFF. The CDR3 nucleotides read TGTGCCAGCAGTGTCGGGACTAGCGACTACAATGAGCAGTTCTTC.

This sequence joins TRBV2 and TRBJ1-2; 7 bases align to TRBD1. This CDR3 has 14 amino acids. The germline gives CDR1 SNHLY, CDR2 FYNNEI. The ends lost 8 bases at V and 0 bases at J; junction bases unmatched: 6. The CDR3 sequence is CASGPGQTNYGYTF. CDR3 nucleotide sequence: TGTGCCAGCGGACCGGGACAGACTAACTATGGCTACACCTTC.

The rearrangement uses TRBV6-6 and TRBJ1-2; 7 bases line up with TRBD1. V lost 5 bases, J lost 4 bases, and 4 bases stayed unmatched. The CDR3 totals 13 residues. CDR1 and CDR2 from the germline V gene are MNHNY and SVGAGI (reference sequence). Here the CDR3 reads CASSIDRAYGYTF. The CDR3 DNA is TGTGCCAGCAGTATCGACAGGGCCTATGGCTACACCTTC.

DNA of the CDR3: TGTGCCAGCCAGAGTAACGGCCTGGCGGAAGTTCGTGGCTACACCTTC. Translated: CASQSNGLAEVRGYTF. This chain joins TRBV5-6 and TRBJ1-2, with unresolved D. The CDR3 has 16 residues. Trimming cost V 7 bases and J 7 bases, with 26 bases left between them. The germline V gene has CDR1 SGHDT and CDR2 YYEEEE. Combining the CDR3 with reference TRBV5-6 and TRBJ1-2 gives the whole variable domain DAGVTQSPTHLIKTRGQQVTLRCSPKSGHDTVSWYQQALGQGPQFIFQYYEEEERQRGNFPDRFSGHQFPNYSSELNVNALLLGDSALYLCASQSNGLAEVRGYTFGSGTRLTVV.

J is TRBJ1-6 and V is TRBV5-5, with D unresolved. The CDR3 contains 13 residues. Trimming pared 0 bases from V and 9 bases from J, leaving 7 bases between. Germline V gene lookup returns CDR1 SGHKS and CDR2 YYEKEE (reference sequence). The CDR3 nucleotides are TGTGCCAGCAGCTTGGATGTATTTTCACCCCTCCACTTT. Residues: CASSLDVFSPLHF.

V and J are TRBV7-2 and TRBJ1-6; D uncertain. The ends were cut back, 1 base at V and 14 bases at J, with 21 bases in the middle. The CDR3 spans 16 residues. Germline V gene data show CDR1 as SGHTA and CDR2 as FQGNSA. The DNA of the CDR3 is TGTGCCAGCAGCTTAGGACGGTTAGGGCTTCGAGGATCCCTCCACTTT. It yields the protein CASSLGRLGLRGSLHF. Drawing the rest from reference TRBV7-2 and TRBJ1-6, the complete variable domain is GAGVSQSPSNKVTEKGKDVELRCDPISGHTALYWYRQSLGQGLEFLIYFQGNSAPDKSGLPSDRFSAERTGGSVSTLTIQRTQQEDSAVYLCASSLGRLGLRGSLHFGNGTRLTVT.

The rearrangement joins TRBV5-1 to TRBJ1-1, with D possibly matching TRBD1 (5 bases). This CDR3 is built from 15 residues. Germline assignment: CDR1 SGHRS and CDR2 YFSETQ. The germline V and J ends were trimmed by 0 bases and 1 base, with 10 bases remaining between them. The CDR3 DNA reads TGCGCCAGCAGCTTGGGGACAAGAAAGAACACTGAAGCTTTCTTT. Encoded protein: CASSLGTRKNTEAFF.

In this sample, this clone turned up a few times. The genes are TRBV12-3 or TRBV12-4 and TRBJ2-1; D not certain. This CDR3 contains 11 residues. The V and J ends lost 5 bases and 5 bases respectively, with 4 bases between them. In DNA form, the CDR3 reads TGTGCCAGCAGTGTAAACAATGAGCAGTTCTTC. Translated: CASSVNNEQFF.

The V and J genes are TRBV4-2 and TRBJ2-1, with D possibly being TRBD1 (5 bases). V was cut by 0 bases and J by 0 bases, with 12 bases left in between. The germline V gene encodes CDR1 LGHNA and CDR2 YNFKEQ. The length of the CDR3 is 17 residues. Written as DNA, the CDR3 is TGTGCCAGCAGCCAAGAAGTGGGGCGGAGCTCCTACAATGAGCAGTTCTTC. Amino acid sequence: CASSQEVGRSSYNEQFF.

The V and J genes are TRBV7-8 and TRBJ2-1; 9 positions match TRBD2. The CDR3 covers 17 residues. The V segment lost 5 bases and the J segment 11 bases; nucleotides outside the gene matches: 19. Per the germline V gene, CDR1 is SGHVS and CDR2 is FQNEAQ. The CDR3 nucleotides read TGTGCCAGCAGCCAACAACGAGTAGCGGGAGAGAATGTTCAGCAGTTCTTC. Translated, it gives CASSQQRVAGENVQQFF. Looking up the rest from reference TRBV7-8 and TRBJ2-1 gives the full variable domain: GAGVSQSPRYKVAKRGQDVALRCDPISGHVSLFWYQQALGQGPEFLTYFQNEAQLDKSGLPSDRFFAERPEGSVSTLKIQRTQQEDSAVYLCASSQQRVAGENVQQFFGPGTRLTVL.

The chain recombines TRBV6-7 with TRBJ2-7; D gene unclear. TRBV6-7 is an ORF, with its function uncertain. This CDR3 comprises 17 residues. V was shortened by 0 bases and J by 2 bases, with 17 bases between the two germline ends. CDR3 sequence (DNA): TGTGCCAGCAGTTACTCGGCCGGTAGGGTCGTCACCTACGAGCAGTACTTC. Its protein is CASSYSAGRVVTYEQYF.

Only one count was recorded for this clone. The genes are TRBV6-5 and TRBJ1-1, with 10 bases aligning to TRBD1. V gave up 7 bases and J gave up 4 bases; unmatched junction bases: 6. This CDR3 region has 14 residues. CDR1 and CDR2 (germline): MNHEY, SVGAGI. CDR3 loop: CASTGTGVSTEAFF. In DNA, the CDR3 is TGTGCCAGCACCGGGACAGGGGTGAGCACTGAAGCTTTCTTT.

This sequence joins TRBV7-6 and TRBJ2-1, with TRBD2 identical over 11 bases. This CDR3 has 15 residues. V lost 1 base, J lost 9 bases, and 5 bases stayed unmatched. The germline gives CDR1 SGHVS, CDR2 FNYEAQ. In DNA, the CDR3 is TGTGCCAGCAGCTTAGGTAGCGGGAGGGCCGCTGAGCAGTTCTTC. It specifies CASSLGSGRAAEQFF. The full variable domain, completed using reference TRBV7-6 and TRBJ2-1, is GAGVSQSPRYKVTKRGQDVALRCDPISGHVSLYWYRQALGQGPEFLTYFNYEAQQDKSGLPNDRFSAERPEGSISTLTIQRTEQRDSAMYRCASSLGSGRAAEQFFGPGTRLTVL.

In regard to this clone: Other DNA sequences in this specimen translate into the identical CDR3. The chain joins TRBV7-2 to TRBJ1-2; D gene uncertain. The germline V gene encodes CDR1 SGHTA and CDR2 FQGNSA. V gave up 3 bases and J gave up 4 bases, with 9 bases separating them. The CDR3 is 13 amino acids. CDR3 protein: CASSLAPGYGYTF. The CDR3 DNA reads TGTGCCAGCAGCTTGGCGCCCGGCTATGGCTACACCTTC.

CDR3 bases: TGTGCCATCAGTGATGGGGGCGAAGGGTTATATGGCTACACCTTC. As protein: CAISDGGEGLYGYTF. The chain links TRBV10-3 to TRBJ1-2; possibly TRBD1 for D (6 bases). The CDR3 consists of 15 residues. Trimming pared 3 bases from V and 5 bases from J, leaving 16 bases between. CDR1 ENHRY and CDR2 SYGVKD come from the germline V gene.